Following are 20 T cell receptor beta chains from one sample sequenced in a study of blood T cells in healthy people across ages. A sample-barcoded 5' primer and a J-beta primer mix were used in a second PCR of roughly 6 to 12 cycles. One entry per CDR3 protein, called by TCRdb with MiXCR from the 5' RACE reads. The sample yields more than 750,000 distinct CDR3 sequences, about 29% seen once. The data also belong to a second study, concerning T cells of mothers and their children.

Sequencing was performed on blood. All receptors derive from a woman aged 40 to 49 in good health.

Only a few counts were recorded for this clonotype. V usage is TRBV5-1 and J usage is TRBJ2-5; 7 bases are shared with TRBD2. From germline, CDR1 is SGHRS and CDR2 YFSETQ. The CDR3 sequence is 15 residues long. With 6 bases clipped from V and 3 bases from J, the junction kept 11 bases outside the gene matches. The chain's CDR3 is CASTRTLAAKETQYF. In DNA, the CDR3 is TGCGCCAGCACCCGAACCCTAGCGGCTAAAGAGACCCAGTACTTC.

This clonotype was found many times. The genes are TRBV4-1 and TRBJ1-6; D is unresolved. CDR3 length: 12 residues. The V and J ends lost 6 bases and 7 bases respectively, with 7 bases between them. Germline values: CDR1 MGHRA, CDR2 YSYEKL. This CDR3 is CASSPVNSPLHF. CDR3 nucleotides: TGCGCCAGCAGTCCGGTGAATTCACCCCTCCACTTT.

The chain links TRBV29-1 to TRBJ1-1, with 10 bases aligning to TRBD1. Per the germline V gene, CDR1 is SQVTM and CDR2 is ANQGSEA. This CDR3 comprises 13 residues. Trimming at V came to 4 bases and at J to 4 bases, leaving 3 bases not matched to a gene. The CDR3 DNA reads TGCAGCGTTGGACAGGGGGCAAGCACTGAAGCTTTCTTT. Its translation: CSVGQGASTEAFF.

This chain joins TRBV4-3 and TRBJ2-7; 10 bases are a match to TRBD1. V shed 0 bases and J 6 bases; nucleotides not matched to a gene: 11. The length of the CDR3 is 17 residues. Germline CDR1 LGHNA, CDR2 YSLEER. CDR3 sequence reads: CASSQEPWGTGVREQYF. CDR3 nucleotide sequence: TGCGCCAGCAGCCAAGAGCCCTGGGGGACAGGGGTACGCGAGCAGTACTTC.

The chain couples TRBV5-1 to TRBJ1-2, with TRBD1 matching over 9 bases. CDR1 and CDR2 (germline): SGHRS, YFSETQ. J lost 7 bases, V lost 6 bases, and 7 bases had no gene match. The CDR3 runs to 13 residues. CDR3 sequence (DNA): TGCGCCAGCACCACCCTGACAGGGGGTGGCTACACCTTC. Translating gives CASTTLTGGGYTF.

This clonotype was seen repeatedly, ten times or more. This chain links TRBV11-2 with TRBJ1-2, with a tentative D call TRBD1 (6 bases). This CDR3 contains 13 residues. The germline gives CDR1 SGHAT, CDR2 FQNNGV. Trimming took off 5 bases at V and 4 bases at J, with 11 bases between the two ends. The CDR3 reads CASSRQAPYGYTF. The CDR3 bases are TGTGCCAGCAGCCGACAGGCCCCCTATGGCTACACCTTC.

This clonotype was observed many times. The chain recombines TRBV7-9 with TRBJ2-7; 9 bases agree with TRBD2. Germline CDR1 and CDR2: SEHNR and FQNEAQ (reference sequence). CDR3 size: 15 residues. Losses at the gene ends were 1 base for V and 5 bases for J; bases not matched to a gene: 6. The CDR3 nucleotides are TGTGCCAGCAGCTTAGTCCTGCCTAGCGGGGACGAGCAGTACTTC. Its translation is CASSLVLPSGDEQYF.

In its sample, this clonotype was seen a few times. The chain links TRBV7-2 to TRBJ2-1; D is ambiguous. CDR1 is SGHTA and CDR2 is FQGNSA in the germline V gene. The CDR3 covers 12 residues. The V gene lost 1 base and the J gene lost 9 bases, with 7 bases spanning the gap. The CDR3 DNA is TGTGCCAGCAGCTTAGACACGAGTGAGCAGTTCTTC. The encoded protein is CASSLDTSEQFF.

In its sample, this clonotype was seen a few times. V and J are TRBV7-9 and TRBJ2-1; D is perhaps TRBD2 (6 bases). Per the germline V gene, CDR1 is SEHNR and CDR2 is FQNEAQ (reference sequence). V lost 4 bases and J 7 bases, leaving 17 bases between the germline ends. This CDR3 is built from 15 residues. The CDR3 DNA follows: TGTGCCAGCAGCTCTTCGGGACTCTCGGGGAATGAGCAGTTCTTC. As protein: CASSSSGLSGNEQFF.

In DNA form, the CDR3 reads TGCGCCAGCAGCGGCCACAACACCGGGGAGCTGTTTTTT. Amino acids: CASSGHNTGELFF. The genes are TRBV5-1 and TRBJ2-2; D ambiguous. CDR3 size: 13 residues. In germline, CDR1 is SGHRS, CDR2 YFSETQ. V shed 4 bases and J shed 2 bases, with 6 bases lying between them. The full variable domain, in which reference TRBV5-1 and TRBJ2-2 provide the parts outside the CDR3, is KAGVTQTPRYLIKTRGQQVTLSCSPISGHRSVSWYQQTPGQGLQFLFEYFSETQRNKGNFPGRFSGRQFSNSRSEMNVSTLELGDSALYLCASSGHNTGELFFGEGSRLTVL.

The table lists this clonotype with a few counts. The V gene is TRBV2, the J gene TRBJ2-7; 11 nucleotides line up with TRBD1. Trimming took 11 bases from V and 3 from J; bases not matched to a gene: 6. The CDR3 loop spans 13 amino acids. Germline V CDR1 and CDR2: SNHLY, FYNNEI. CDR3 region: CAARDRGVYEQYF. CDR3 DNA sequence: TGTGCCGCCCGGGACAGGGGGGTCTACGAGCAGTACTTC.

This clonotype appeared a single time. This sequence joins TRBV3-1 and TRBJ2-2, with D perhaps matching TRBD1 (5 bases). From germline, CDR1 is LGHDT and CDR2 YNNKEL (reference sequence). The CDR3 totals 16 residues. With 2 bases removed from V and 5 bases from J, the gap between germline ends came to 15 bases. For the CDR3, the DNA is TGTGCCAGCAGCCAACCCCAGGGTCGTCGGACCGGGGAGCTGTTTTTT. Protein sequence: CASSQPQGRRTGELFF.

This clonotype was picked up many times. This sequence joins TRBV20-1 and TRBJ1-6; perhaps TRBD1 as D (6 bases). The CDR3 is 14 residues long. V dropped 1 base and J dropped 6 bases, with 10 bases sitting between them. The germline gives CDR1 DFQATT, CDR2 SNEGSKA (reference sequence). The CDR3 DNA is TGCAGTGCTAGAGTTACACAGGGTAATTCACCCCTCCACTTT. Encoded protein: CSARVTQGNSPLHF.

The genes are TRBV29-1 and TRBJ1-1, with D maybe TRBD1 (6 bases). Germline V CDR1 and CDR2: SQVTM, ANQGSEA. The CDR3 totals 15 residues. V was cut by 6 bases and J by 4 bases, with 21 bases left in between. CDR3 in amino acids: CSVETWDMDGTEAFF. DNA of the CDR3: TGCAGCGTAGAAACCTGGGACATGGATGGCACTGAAGCTTTCTTT.

This clonotype was observed a few times. The chain carries TRBV3-1 and TRBJ2-4; 7 bases line up with TRBD1. Trimming cost V 1 base and J 13 bases; bases outside gene matches: 7. Germline assignment: CDR1 LGHDT and CDR2 YNNKEL (reference sequence). CDR3 length: 13 amino acids. CDR3 in amino acids: CASSQAGGHEQYF. CDR3 coding DNA: TGTGCCAGCAGCCAAGCAGGGGGTCATGAGCAGTACTTC.

The sample holds many counts of this clonotype. The CDR3 sequence is CASSWSGIAYEQYF. The CDR3 DNA reads TGTGCCAGCAGCTGGTCCGGGATAGCCTACGAGCAGTACTTC. V gene TRBV7-2 combines with J gene TRBJ2-7; D is perhaps TRBD2 (5 bases). The germline V gene has CDR1 SGHTA and CDR2 FQGNSA. CDR3 size: 14 residues. The V and J ends lost 4 bases and 2 bases respectively, with 12 bases between them.

This clonotype has more than one count but fewer than ten. The chain carries TRBV27 and TRBJ2-3, with D perhaps TRBD1 (6 bases). Germline CDR1 reads MNHEY; CDR2 reads SMNVEV (reference sequence). This CDR3 spans 14 amino acids. V lost 5 bases and J lost 1, with 10 bases in between. CDR3 amino acids: CASSPGEGTDTQYF. The CDR3 DNA sequence: TGTGCCAGCAGTCCAGGGGAAGGCACAGATACGCAGTATTTT.

The chain couples TRBV5-6 to TRBJ1-5, with 9 bases fitting TRBD1. CDR1 and CDR2 from the germline V gene are SGHDT and YYEEEE. With 3 bases clipped from V and 0 bases from J, the junction kept 13 bases outside the gene matches. The CDR3 is made up of 19 amino acids. CDR3 in DNA: TGTGCCAGCAGCTCCGGGGGACAGGGCCCCGGAGATAGCAATCAGCCCCAGCATTTT. Encoded protein: CASSSGGQGPGDSNQPQHF.

This clonotype was detected many times. This chain uses TRBV7-3 with TRBJ2-6; D perhaps matches TRBD1 (6 bases). Per germline, CDR1 SGHTA and CDR2 FQGTGA. The CDR3 runs 16 residues. Trimming removed 5 bases from V and 0 bases from J, with 11 bases in between. In DNA, the CDR3 is TGTGCCAGCAGCCCACGACAGGTCTCTGGGGCCAACGTCCTGACTTTC. Translating it yields CASSPRQVSGANVLTF.

This clonotype was seen more than once but under ten times. This chain links TRBV12-3 or TRBV12-4 with TRBJ2-1; 12 nucleotides match TRBD2. There are 18 residues in the CDR3. V lost 5 bases to trimming and J lost 6 bases; unmatched junction nucleotides: 14. The chain's CDR3 is CASSASSGGARPSNEQFF. DNA of the CDR3: TGTGCCAGCAGTGCTTCTAGCGGGGGGGCCCGGCCGTCCAATGAGCAGTTCTTC.